Following are 12 T cell receptor beta chains from one sample sequenced in a study of cytomegalovirus exposure and HLA in healthy donors. In the PCR, 60 Vbeta and 13 Jbeta primers were used. The repertoire was sequenced with immunoSEQ multiplex PCR; TCRdb's copy has only in-frame clones and lacks some. The data show about 100,000 clones, approximately 71% seen once. The sample comprised PBMCs. These receptors all come from a woman aged 18-29 years in good health and CMV-seropositive.

The chain recombines TRBV19 with TRBJ1-4; perhaps TRBD1 as D (5 bases). V was cut by 2 bases and J by 8 bases, with 12 bases left in between. The CDR3 consists of 14 residues. The V gene's germline CDR1 is LNHDA and CDR2 SQIVND (reference sequence). CDR3 nucleotides: TGTGCCAGTAGTATAATTGGGGCGGACGAAAAACTGTTTTTT. It yields the protein CASSIIGADEKLFF.

This chain uses TRBV6-6 with TRBJ2-1; 8 bases fit TRBD2. Trimming cost V 4 bases and J 6 bases; bases outside gene matches: 8. The CDR3 totals 15 residues. Germline values: CDR1 MNHNY, CDR2 SVGAGI (reference sequence). The DNA of the CDR3 is TGTGCCAGCAGTTCCACCGGGACTAGTAGCAATGAGCAGTTCTTC. Protein: CASSSTGTSSNEQFF.

This clone was observed a handful of times. V is TRBV6-5 and J is TRBJ2-5; no reliable D call. V lost 3 bases and J lost 2, with 7 bases in between. Germline lookup yields CDR1 MNHEY and CDR2 SVGAGI. The CDR3 extends over 13 amino acids. CDR3 bases: TGTGCCAGCAGTTATCGGTTTCAAGAGACCCAGTACTTC. As protein: CASSYRFQETQYF.

The CDR3, as DNA: TGTGCCAGCAGCCAAGCCGGAACAGGGGGCATGGAGACCCAGTACTTC. Its translation is CASSQAGTGGMETQYF. This chain joins TRBV4-2 and TRBJ2-5, with 9 nucleotides matching TRBD1. The CDR3 has 16 amino acids. CDR1 is LGHNA and CDR2 is YNFKEQ in the germline V gene. The V segment lost 1 base and the J segment 5 bases; nucleotides outside the gene matches: 8.

The genes are TRBV6-5 and TRBJ1-2; 7 bases are a match to TRBD1. V lost 2 bases to trimming and J lost 1 base; unmatched junction nucleotides: 7. The CDR3 loop spans 16 amino acids. CDR1 and CDR2 (germline): MNHEY, SVGAGI. In nucleotides, the CDR3 is TGTGCCAGCAGTTACCTATCCAGGGGGAATAACTATGGCTACACCTTC. Amino acid sequence: CASSYLSRGNNYGYTF.

The chain uses TRBV2 and TRBJ1-2; D is unresolved. The germline V gene has CDR1 SNHLY and CDR2 FYNNEI. Trimming left V 5 bases short and J 5 bases short, with 15 bases between. The CDR3 covers 14 residues. In DNA form, the CDR3 reads TGTGCCAGCAGTCCAACGGGGATTTCTTATGGCTACACCTTC. It is translated as CASSPTGISYGYTF.

The chain couples TRBV9 to TRBJ2-7; 7 nucleotides line up with TRBD1. Germline loops: CDR1 SGDLS, CDR2 YYNGEE. This CDR3 region has 14 residues. V lost 3 bases to trimming and J lost 2 bases; unmatched junction nucleotides: 5. The CDR3 DNA reads as TGTGCCAGCAGCGCCGGACAGGTCGCCTACGAGCAGTACTTC. It yields the protein CASSAGQVAYEQYF. Full variable domain (outside the CDR3, taken from reference TRBV9 and TRBJ2-7): DSGVTQTPKHLITATGQRVTLRCSPRSGDLSVYWYQQSLDQGLQFLIQYYNGEERAKGNILERFSAQQFPDLHSELNLSSLELGDSALYFCASSAGQVAYEQYFGPGTRLTVT.

The chain employs TRBV5-6 and TRBJ1-4; 7 bases fit TRBD1. V trimming: 2 bases; J trimming: 13 bases; junction bases outside the gene matches: 14. The CDR3 sequence is 15 residues long. The V gene's germline CDR1 is SGHDT and CDR2 YYEEEE. The CDR3 coding sequence is TGTGCCAGCAGCTTACGCCACTCAGGGGGTCGGTTACTGTTTTTT. Translating it yields CASSLRHSGGRLLFF.

As for this clone: Its ends do not fully match the called genes, so a read error is possible. CDR3 nucleotides: TGTTCCAGCAGCTCCCTAGGCGCCGGGGAGCTGTTTTTT. Its protein product is CSSSSLGAGELFF. J is TRBJ2-2 and V is TRBV7-9; D gene ambiguous. This CDR3 has 13 amino acids. Germline V CDR1 and CDR2: SEHNR, FQNEAQ (reference sequence).

The V call is TRBV11-2, the J call TRBJ1-4; D perhaps matches TRBD1 (6 bases). CDR3 size: 15 residues. V dropped 5 bases and J dropped 3 bases, with 13 bases sitting between them. Germline V gene data show CDR1 as SGHAT and CDR2 as FQNNGV. The CDR3, as DNA: TGTGCCAGCAGCCCCGGGGGGGCTGCTAATGAAAAACTGTTTTTT. Its translation is CASSPGGAANEKLFF.

In regard to this clone: At the DNA level, this CDR3 is encoded by other sequences in the same sample as well. The chain combines TRBV4-3 with TRBJ2-3, with D possibly being TRBD1 (5 bases). The germline V and J ends were trimmed by 1 base and 6 bases, with 14 bases remaining between them. Germline V lookup: CDR1 LGHNA, CDR2 YSLEER. CDR3 length equals 15 residues. The CDR3 loop is CASSQAWVSGDTQYF. CDR3 nucleotides: TGCGCCAGCAGCCAAGCTTGGGTCTCAGGGGATACGCAGTATTTT.

The chain combines TRBV7-2 with TRBJ2-3; D remains ambiguous. The CDR3 covers 13 residues. CDR1 is SGHTA, CDR2 FQGNSA, per germline. Trimming left V 4 bases short and J 4 bases short, with 9 bases between. The CDR3 DNA follows: TGTGCCAGCAGCTCCGACTTACCAGATACGCAGTATTTT. Protein: CASSSDLPDTQYF.